Described below is a single TCR beta chain sequence and its context. No antigen is known for it. These data originate in a study of beta chain features in type 1 diabetes. Regarding the study as a whole: In all four CD4+ subsets, TCRB CDR3 length was significantly, moderately reduced in type 1 diabetes. Although PCR might favor shorter templates, it would do so equally in patients and controls.

CD45RO/CCR7/CD25/CD127/CD95/CD27 sorting isolated CD4+ naive, central memory, regulatory and stem cell-like memory cells. CDR3 length: 16 amino acids. Since all of the isolated RNA was reverse transcribed, expressed TCRB transcripts were what got sequenced. The data were produced by immunoSEQ multiplex PCR, yet TCRdb's version contains in-frame clones alone and is incomplete. Altogether approximately 380,000 clones are present, roughly 16% being singletons, with the ten largest covering approximately 0.019%. The sequenced material came from naive CD4+ T cells from blood. This receptor was obtained from a young woman in good health. The chain couples TRBV21-1 to TRBJ2-7; the table's D call TRBD2 went unverified against the DNA. TRBV21-1 is a listed pseudogene. For the CDR3, the DNA is TGTGCCAGCAGCGACATACTAGCGGGAGGTACCTACGAGCAGTACTTC. This codes for CASSDILAGGTYEQYF.